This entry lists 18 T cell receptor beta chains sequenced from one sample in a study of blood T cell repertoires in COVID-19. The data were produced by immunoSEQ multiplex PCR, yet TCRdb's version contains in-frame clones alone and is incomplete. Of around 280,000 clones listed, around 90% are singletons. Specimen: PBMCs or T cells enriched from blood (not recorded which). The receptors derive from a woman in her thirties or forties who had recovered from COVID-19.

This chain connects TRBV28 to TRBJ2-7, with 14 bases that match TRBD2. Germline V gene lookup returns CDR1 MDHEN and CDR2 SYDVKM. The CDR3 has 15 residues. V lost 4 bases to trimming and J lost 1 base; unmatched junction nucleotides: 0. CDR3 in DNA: TGTGCCAGCAGTTGGACTAGCGGGAGGTCCTACGAGCAGTACTTC. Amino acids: CASSWTSGRSYEQYF. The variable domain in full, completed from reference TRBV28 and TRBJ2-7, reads DVKVTQSSRYLVKRTGEKVFLECVQDMDHENMFWYRQDPGLGLRLIYFSYDVKMKEKGDIPEGYSVSREKKERFSLILESASTNQTSMYLCASSWTSGRSYEQYFGPGTRLTVT.

CDR3 in amino acids: CASSPDGGTEAFF. In nucleotides, the CDR3 is TGTGCCAGCAGTCCAGACGGAGGCACTGAAGCTTTCTTT. This chain uses TRBV12-3 or TRBV12-4 with TRBJ1-1, with D uncertain. The V end lost 5 bases, the J end lost 4 bases, and 11 bases lay between the germline ends. The CDR3 has 13 residues.

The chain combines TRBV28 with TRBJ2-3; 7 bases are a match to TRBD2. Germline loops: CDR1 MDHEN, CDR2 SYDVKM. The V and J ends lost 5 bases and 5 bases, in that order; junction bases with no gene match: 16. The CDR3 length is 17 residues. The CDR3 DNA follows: TGTGCCAGCAGTCCCCACTTCGGGGGGAGCGCTTTAGATACGCAGTATTTT. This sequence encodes CASSPHFGGSALDTQYF.

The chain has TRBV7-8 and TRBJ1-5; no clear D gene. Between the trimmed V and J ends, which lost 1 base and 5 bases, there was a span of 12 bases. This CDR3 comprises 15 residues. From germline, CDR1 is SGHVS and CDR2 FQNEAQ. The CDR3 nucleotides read TGTGCCAGCAGCTTAGTGGTCTCCTCAGATCAGCCCCAGCATTTT. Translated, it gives CASSLVVSSDQPQHF.

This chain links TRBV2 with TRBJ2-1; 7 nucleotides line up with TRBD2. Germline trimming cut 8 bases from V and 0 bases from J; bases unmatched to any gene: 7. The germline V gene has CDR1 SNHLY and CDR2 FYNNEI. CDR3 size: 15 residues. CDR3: CASRDYLSSYNEQFF. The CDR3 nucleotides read TGTGCCAGCCGGGACTACCTGAGCTCCTACAATGAGCAGTTCTTC.

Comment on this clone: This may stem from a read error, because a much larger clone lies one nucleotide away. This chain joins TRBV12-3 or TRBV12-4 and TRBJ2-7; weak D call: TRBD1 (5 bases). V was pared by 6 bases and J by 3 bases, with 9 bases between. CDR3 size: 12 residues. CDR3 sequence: CASSTDSYEQYF. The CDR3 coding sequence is TGTGCCAGCAGCACCGACAGCTACGAGCAGTACTTC.

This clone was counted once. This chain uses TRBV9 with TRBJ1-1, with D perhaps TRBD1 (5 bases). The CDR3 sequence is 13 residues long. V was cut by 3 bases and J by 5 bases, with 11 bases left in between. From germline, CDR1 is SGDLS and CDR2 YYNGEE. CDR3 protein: CASSASGVTEAFF. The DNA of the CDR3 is TGTGCCAGCAGCGCCTCGGGGGTGACTGAAGCTTTCTTT.

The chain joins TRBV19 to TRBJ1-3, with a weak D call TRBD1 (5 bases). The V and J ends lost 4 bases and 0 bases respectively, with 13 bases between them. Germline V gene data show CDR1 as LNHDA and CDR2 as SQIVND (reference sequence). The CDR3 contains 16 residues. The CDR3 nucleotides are TGTGCCAGTAGTACACACAGGACGAGCTCTGGAAACACCATATATTTT. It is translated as CASSTHRTSSGNTIYF.

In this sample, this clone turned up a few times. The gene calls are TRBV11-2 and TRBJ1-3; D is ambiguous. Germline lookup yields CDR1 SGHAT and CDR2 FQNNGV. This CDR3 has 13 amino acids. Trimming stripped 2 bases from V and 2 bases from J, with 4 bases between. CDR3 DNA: TGTGCCAGCAGCTTATCTACTGGAAACACCATATATTTT. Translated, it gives CASSLSTGNTIYF.

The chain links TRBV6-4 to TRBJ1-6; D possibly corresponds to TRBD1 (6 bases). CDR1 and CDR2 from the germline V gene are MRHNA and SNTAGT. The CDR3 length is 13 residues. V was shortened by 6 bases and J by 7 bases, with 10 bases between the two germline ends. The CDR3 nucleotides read TGTGCCAGCAGCCGGGACACCAATTCACCCCTCCACTTT. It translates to CASSRDTNSPLHF.

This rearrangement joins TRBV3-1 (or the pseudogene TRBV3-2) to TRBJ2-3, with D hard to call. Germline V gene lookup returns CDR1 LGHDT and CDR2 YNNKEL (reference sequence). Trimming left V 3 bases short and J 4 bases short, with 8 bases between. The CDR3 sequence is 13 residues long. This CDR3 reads CASSHLTADTQYF. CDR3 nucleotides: TGTGCCAGCAGCCATCTTACTGCAGATACGCAGTATTTT.

The CDR3 region is CASSYSPTSVTELFF. CDR3 bases: TGTGCCAGCAGTTATTCCCCGACTAGCGTAACGGAGCTGTTTTTT. This chain links TRBV6-5 with TRBJ2-2; TRBD2 matches at 8 bases. Germline CDR1 is MNHEY and CDR2 is SVGAGI. Trimming cost V 3 bases and J 10 bases; bases outside gene matches: 10. This CDR3 has 15 residues.

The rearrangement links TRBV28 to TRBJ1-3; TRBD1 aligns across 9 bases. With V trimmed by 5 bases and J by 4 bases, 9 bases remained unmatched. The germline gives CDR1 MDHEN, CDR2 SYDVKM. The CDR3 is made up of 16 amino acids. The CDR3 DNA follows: TGTGCCAGCAGTCAACAGGGGGCCAAACGGGGAAACACCATATATTTT. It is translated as CASSQQGAKRGNTIYF.

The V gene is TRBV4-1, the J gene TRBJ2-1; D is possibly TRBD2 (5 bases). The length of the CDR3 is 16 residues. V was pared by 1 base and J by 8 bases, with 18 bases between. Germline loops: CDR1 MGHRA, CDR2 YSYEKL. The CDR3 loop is CASSQVWSGTQDEQFF. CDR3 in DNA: TGCGCCAGCAGCCAAGTCTGGTCGGGAACTCAAGATGAGCAGTTCTTC.

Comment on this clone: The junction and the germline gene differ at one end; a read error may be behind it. The CDR3, as DNA: TGTGCTAGCAGCTTTGGCAGGGGGCAAGCCGGGGAGCTGTTTTTT. As protein: CASSFGRGQAGELFF. This chain uses TRBV7-7 with TRBJ2-2; 8 bases agree with TRBD1. The length of the CDR3 is 15 residues. Germline loops: CDR1 SSHAT, CDR2 FNYEAQ (reference sequence).

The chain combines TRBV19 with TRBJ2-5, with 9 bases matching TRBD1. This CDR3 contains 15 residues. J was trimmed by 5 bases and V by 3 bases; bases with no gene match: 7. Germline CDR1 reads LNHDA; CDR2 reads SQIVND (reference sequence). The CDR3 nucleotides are TGTGCCAGTAGTATTCCGGGACAGGGTTCGGAGACCCAGTACTTC. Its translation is CASSIPGQGSETQYF.

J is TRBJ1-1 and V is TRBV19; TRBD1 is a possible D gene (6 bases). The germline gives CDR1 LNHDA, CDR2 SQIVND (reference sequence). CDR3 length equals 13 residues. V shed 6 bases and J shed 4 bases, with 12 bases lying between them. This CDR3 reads CASRVQGTTEAFF. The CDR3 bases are TGTGCCAGTAGGGTACAGGGCACCACTGAAGCTTTCTTT.

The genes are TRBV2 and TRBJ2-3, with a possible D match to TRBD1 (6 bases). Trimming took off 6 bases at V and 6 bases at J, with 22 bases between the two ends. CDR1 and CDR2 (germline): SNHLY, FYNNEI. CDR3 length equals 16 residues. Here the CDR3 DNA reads TGTGCCAGCAGAGATCCGGGACACTCAATCGGGGATACGCAGTATTTT. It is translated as CASRDPGHSIGDTQYF.